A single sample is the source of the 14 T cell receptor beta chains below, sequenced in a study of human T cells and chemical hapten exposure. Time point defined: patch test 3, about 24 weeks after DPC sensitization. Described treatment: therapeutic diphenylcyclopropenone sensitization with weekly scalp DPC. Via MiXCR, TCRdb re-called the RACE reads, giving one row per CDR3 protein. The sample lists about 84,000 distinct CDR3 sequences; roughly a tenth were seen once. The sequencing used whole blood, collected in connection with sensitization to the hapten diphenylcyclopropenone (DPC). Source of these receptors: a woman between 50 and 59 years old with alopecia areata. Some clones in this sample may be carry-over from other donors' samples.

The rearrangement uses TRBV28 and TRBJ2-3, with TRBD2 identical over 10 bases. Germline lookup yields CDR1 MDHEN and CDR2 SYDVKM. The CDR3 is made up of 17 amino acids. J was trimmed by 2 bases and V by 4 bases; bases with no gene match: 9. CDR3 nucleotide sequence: TGTGCCAGCAGTTCGGTGACTAGCGGGCCCCACACAGATACGCAGTATTTT. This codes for CASSSVTSGPHTDTQYF.

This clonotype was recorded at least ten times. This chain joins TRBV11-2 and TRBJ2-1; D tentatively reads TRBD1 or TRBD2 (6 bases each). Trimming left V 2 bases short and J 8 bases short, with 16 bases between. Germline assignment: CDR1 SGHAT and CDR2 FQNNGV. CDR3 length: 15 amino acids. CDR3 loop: CASSLTRTGGYEQFF. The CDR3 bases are TGTGCCAGCAGCTTAACTCGTACCGGGGGCTATGAGCAGTTCTTC.

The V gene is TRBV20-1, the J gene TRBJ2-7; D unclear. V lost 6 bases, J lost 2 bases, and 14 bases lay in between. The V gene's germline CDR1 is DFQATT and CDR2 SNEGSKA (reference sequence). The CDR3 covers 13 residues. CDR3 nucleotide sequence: TGCAGTGCCCTTGCTCCGGTTACCTACGAGCAGTACTTC. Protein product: CSALAPVTYEQYF.

The CDR3 nucleotides read TGTGCCAGCAGTCCTAGGGTGGCAGGGGTCACTGAAGCTTTCTTT. Protein sequence: CASSPRVAGVTEAFF. V and J are TRBV6-6 and TRBJ1-1; possible D gene TRBD1, 6 bases. This CDR3 region has 15 residues. CDR1 and CDR2 (germline): MNHNY, SVGAGI (reference sequence). Trimming took 5 bases from V and 4 from J, leaving 17 bases between them.

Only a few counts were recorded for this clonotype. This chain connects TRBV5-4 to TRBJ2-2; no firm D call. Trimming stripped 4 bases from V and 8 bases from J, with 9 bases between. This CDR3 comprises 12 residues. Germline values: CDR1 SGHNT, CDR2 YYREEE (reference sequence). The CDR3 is CASSNRIGELFF. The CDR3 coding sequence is TGTGCCAGCAGCAATCGCATAGGGGAGCTGTTTTTT.

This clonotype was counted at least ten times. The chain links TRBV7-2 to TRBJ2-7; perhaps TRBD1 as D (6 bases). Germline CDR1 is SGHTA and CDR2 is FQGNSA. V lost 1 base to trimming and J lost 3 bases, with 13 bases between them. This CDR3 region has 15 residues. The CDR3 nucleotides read TGTGCCAGCAGCTTAGGCCCTGGACAGAGCTACGAGCAGTACTTC. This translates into CASSLGPGQSYEQYF.

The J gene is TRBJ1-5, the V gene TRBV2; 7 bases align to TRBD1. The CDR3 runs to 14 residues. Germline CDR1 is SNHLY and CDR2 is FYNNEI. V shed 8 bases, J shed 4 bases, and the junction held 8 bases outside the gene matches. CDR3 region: CASVERQGNQPQHF. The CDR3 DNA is TGTGCCAGCGTCGAGCGACAGGGTAATCAGCCCCAGCATTTT.

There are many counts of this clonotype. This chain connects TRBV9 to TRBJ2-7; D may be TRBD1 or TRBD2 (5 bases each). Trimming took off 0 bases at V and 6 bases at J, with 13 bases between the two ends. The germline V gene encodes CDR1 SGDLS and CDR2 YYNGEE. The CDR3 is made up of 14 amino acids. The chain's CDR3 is CASSVGGAGFEQYF. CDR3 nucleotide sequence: TGTGCCAGCAGCGTAGGAGGGGCAGGGTTCGAGCAGTACTTC. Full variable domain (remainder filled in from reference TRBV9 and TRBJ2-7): DSGVTQTPKHLITATGQRVTLRCSPRSGDLSVYWYQQSLDQGLQFLIQYYNGEERAKGNILERFSAQQFPDLHSELNLSSLELGDSALYFCASSVGGAGFEQYFGPGTRLTVT.

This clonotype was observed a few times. Here the CDR3 DNA reads TGCAGCGGCCGAAACACCGGGGAGCTGTTTTTT. Residues: CSGRNTGELFF. The chain employs TRBV29-1 and TRBJ2-2; D is unclear. The CDR3 is 11 residues long. Germline-derived CDR1 and CDR2 are SQVTM and ANQGSEA. The germline V and J ends were trimmed by 7 bases and 2 bases, with 5 bases remaining between them.

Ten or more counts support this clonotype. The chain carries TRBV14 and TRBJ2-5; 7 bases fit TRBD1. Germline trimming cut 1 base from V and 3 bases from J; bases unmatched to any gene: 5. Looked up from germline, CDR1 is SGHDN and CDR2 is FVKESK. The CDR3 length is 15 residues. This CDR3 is CASSQVWTGKETQYF. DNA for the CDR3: TGTGCCAGCAGCCAAGTTTGGACAGGCAAAGAGACCCAGTACTTC. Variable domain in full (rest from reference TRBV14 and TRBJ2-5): EAGVTQFPSHSVIEKGQTVTLRCDPISGHDNLYWYRRVMGKEIKFLLHFVKESKQDESGMPNNRFLAERTGGTYSTLKVQPAELEDSGVYFCASSQVWTGKETQYFGPGTRLLVL.

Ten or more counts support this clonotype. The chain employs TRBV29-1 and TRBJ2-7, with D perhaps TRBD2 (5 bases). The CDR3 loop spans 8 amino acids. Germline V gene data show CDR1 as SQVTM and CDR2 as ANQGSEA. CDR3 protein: CRRGEQYF. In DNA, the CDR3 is TGCAGGCGAGGGGAGCAGTACTTC.

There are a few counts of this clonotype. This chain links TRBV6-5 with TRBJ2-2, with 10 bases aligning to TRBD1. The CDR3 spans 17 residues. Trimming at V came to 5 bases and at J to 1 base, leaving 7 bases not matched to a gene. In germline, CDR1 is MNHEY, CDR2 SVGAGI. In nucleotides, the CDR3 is TGTGCCAGCAGTACCCGACAGGGGGCGAGGAACACCGGGGAGCTGTTTTTT. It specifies CASSTRQGARNTGELFF.

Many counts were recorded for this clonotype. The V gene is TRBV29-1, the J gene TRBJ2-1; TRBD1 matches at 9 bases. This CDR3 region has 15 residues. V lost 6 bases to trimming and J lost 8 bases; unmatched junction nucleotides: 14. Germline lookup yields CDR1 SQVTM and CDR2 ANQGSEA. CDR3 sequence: CSVGGQGGRIDEQFF. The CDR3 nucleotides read TGCAGCGTGGGGGGACAGGGTGGGCGTATCGATGAGCAGTTCTTC.

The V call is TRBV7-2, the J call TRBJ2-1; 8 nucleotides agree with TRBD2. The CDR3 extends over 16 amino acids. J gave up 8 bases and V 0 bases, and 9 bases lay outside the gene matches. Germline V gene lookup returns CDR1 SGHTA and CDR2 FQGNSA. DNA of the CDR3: TGTGCCAGCAGCTTAGCAGGGGCGGGAGGTCGTCATGAGCAGTTCTTC. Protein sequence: CASSLAGAGGRHEQFF.